This TCR beta chain was obtained from a study of CD8 T cells in Susac syndrome (dated by TCRdb to the late 2010s). In the study overall: The study used repertoire sequencing to test whether antigen drove CD8+ T cell activation and differentiation in Susac syndrome.

In the case of this clonotype: Its antigen has not been determined. No clone much larger than this one lies a single base away; base qualities are absent.

High-throughput TCR beta sequencing profiled peripheral blood CD8+ and CD4+ T cells from healthy donors, Susac syndrome patients and multiple sclerosis patients. Healthy donors were included as age- and sex-matched controls. Bulk CD8+ and CD4+ T cells were purified by magnetic negative isolation, whereas CD8+ TEMRA cells were enriched by FACS. Blood was collected in EDTA tubes and processed within 24 hours, with PBMCs isolated through density gradient centrifugation. PBMCs intended for TCR sequencing were cryopreserved in liquid nitrogen and thawed later in a water bath at 37 degrees C. Purity of sorted or isolated CD4+, CD8+ and CD8+ TEMRA cells was at least 90%. The cysteine opens and the phenylalanine closes a CDR3 of 15 amino acids. The DNA shown is the 45-base CDR3, in frame from base 1. V lost 3 bases and J lost 3 bases; the stretch between them is 16 bases long. The germline V gene sets CDR1 to SGDLS and CDR2 to YYNGEE.

RNA was extracted using the RNeasy kit, and roughly 0.45 to 1 ug of the RNA was reverse transcribed with random hexamers. The immunoSEQ multiplex PCR assay, which covers 54 Vbeta and 13 Jbeta segments, was used to amplify TCR beta CDR3 regions. PCR amplification bias was corrected by using a synthetic template baseline for primer optimization and computational correction. For the original study's pipeline: Reads were assigned to V, D and J genes according to IMGT and analyzed in immunoSEQ Analyzer, with only productive sequences retained. To calculate clonality, Shannon entropy was normalized by log2 of the number of productive unique sequences and then subtracted from one. For each patient and control, public and private clones were evaluated within the 100 most prevalent clones. A clone was defined as Susac-specific if it was absent from the healthy and MS cohorts, from 950 to 1,300 published viral clones and from other ImmuneACCESS disease sequences. The public reads were quality trimmed at Q25 with fastp and then assembled into clones with MiXCR by TCRdb, keeping productive beta chains. Rows are combined by CDR3 protein, so each entry shows the most common genes and DNA. None of the V and J calls come from the authors' own analysis; TCRdb made them. The sample profile shows about 120,000 distinct CDR3 sequences; roughly 92% of them were found once. 0.095% to 0.1% of the sample goes to the ten largest clones.

Broad study findings and their caveats: The number of individuals in the TCR sequencing and HLA analysis was acknowledged as relatively small.

This receptor chain uses TRBV9 and TRBJ2-7; the D gene is possibly TRBD2, with 5 bases matching. Sequencing was performed on CD4+ T cells from PBMCs. The clonotype originates from a human donor in good health. The CDR3 corresponds to CASSGTPTTLYEQYF. The DNA sequence reads TGTGCCAGCAGCGGAACACCGACTACACTCTACGAGCAGTACTTC.